Detailed here is one T cell receptor (beta chain). This specimen comes from a study of blood T cell repertoires in COVID-19. Clones were read by immunoSEQ multiplex PCR, and TCRdb kept only the in-frame ones, dropping some. The repertoire holds 200,000 to 250,000 clones, about 83% seen once, with roughly 1.3% in the top ten. The germline V gene has CDR1 MDHEN and CDR2 SYDVKM. V gave up 6 bases and J gave up 2 bases, with 10 bases separating them. The CDR3 contains 13 residues. This receptor was identified in a woman in her thirties with COVID-19, enrolled during active disease. The sample taken for sequencing was peripheral blood. V and J are TRBV28 and TRBJ2-5, with D possibly TRBD1 on 6 matching bases. The CDR3 loop reads CASRATGQETQYF. The CDR3 region has the DNA TGTGCCAGCAGAGCGACAGGACAAGAGACCCAGTACTTC.